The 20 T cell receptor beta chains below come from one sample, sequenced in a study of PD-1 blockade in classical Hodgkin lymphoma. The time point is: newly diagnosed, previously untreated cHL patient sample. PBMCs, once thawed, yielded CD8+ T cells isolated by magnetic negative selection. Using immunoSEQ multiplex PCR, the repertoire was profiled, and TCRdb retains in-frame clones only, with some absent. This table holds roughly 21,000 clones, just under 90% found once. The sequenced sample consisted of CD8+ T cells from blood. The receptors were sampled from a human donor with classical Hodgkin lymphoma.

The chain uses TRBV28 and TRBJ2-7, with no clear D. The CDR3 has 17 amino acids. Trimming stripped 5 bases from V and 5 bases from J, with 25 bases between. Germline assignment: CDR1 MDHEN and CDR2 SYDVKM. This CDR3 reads CASSPLRDIYPLNEQYF. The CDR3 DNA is TGTGCCAGCAGTCCTCTCCGTGACATCTACCCTCTCAACGAGCAGTACTTC.

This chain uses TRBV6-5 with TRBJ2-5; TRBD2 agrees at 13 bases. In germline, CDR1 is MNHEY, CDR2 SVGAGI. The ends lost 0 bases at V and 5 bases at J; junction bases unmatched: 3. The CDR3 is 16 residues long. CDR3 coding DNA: TGTGCCAGCAGTTACTCTCCGGGACTAGCGGGGGAGACCCAGTACTTC. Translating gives CASSYSPGLAGETQYF.

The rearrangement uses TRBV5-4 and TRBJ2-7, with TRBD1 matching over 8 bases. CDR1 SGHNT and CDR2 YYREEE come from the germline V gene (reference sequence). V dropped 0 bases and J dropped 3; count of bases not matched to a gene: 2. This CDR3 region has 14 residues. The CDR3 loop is CASSLGDRGYEQYF. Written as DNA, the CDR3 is TGTGCCAGCAGCTTGGGTGACAGGGGCTACGAGCAGTACTTC.

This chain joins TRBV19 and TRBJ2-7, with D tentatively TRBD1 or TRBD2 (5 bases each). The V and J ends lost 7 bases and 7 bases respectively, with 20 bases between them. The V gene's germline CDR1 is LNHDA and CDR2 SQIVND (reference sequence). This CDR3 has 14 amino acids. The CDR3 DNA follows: TGTGCCAGTACCTCGGGACCCACGTTCATGGAGCAGTACTTC. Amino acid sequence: CASTSGPTFMEQYF. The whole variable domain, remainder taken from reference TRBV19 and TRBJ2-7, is DGGITQSPKYLFRKEGQNVTLSCEQNLNHDAMYWYRQDPGQGLRLIYYSQIVNDFQKGDIAEGYSVSREKKESFPLTVTSAQKNPTAFYLCASTSGPTFMEQYFGPGTRLTVT.

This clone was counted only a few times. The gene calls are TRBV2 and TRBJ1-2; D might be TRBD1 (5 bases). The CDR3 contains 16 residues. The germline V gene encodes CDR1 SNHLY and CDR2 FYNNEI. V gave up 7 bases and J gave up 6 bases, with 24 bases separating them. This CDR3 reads CASIFEDRGGANGYTF. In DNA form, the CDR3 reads TGTGCCAGCATTTTTGAAGATCGGGGTGGGGCTAATGGCTACACCTTC.

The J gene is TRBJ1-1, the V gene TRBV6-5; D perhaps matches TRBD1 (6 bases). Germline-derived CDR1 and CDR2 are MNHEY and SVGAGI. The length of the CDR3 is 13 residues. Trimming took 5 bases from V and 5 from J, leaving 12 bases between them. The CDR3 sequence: CASSRPGVTEAFF. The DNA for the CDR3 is TGTGCCAGCAGTCGTCCAGGGGTTACTGAAGCTTTCTTT.

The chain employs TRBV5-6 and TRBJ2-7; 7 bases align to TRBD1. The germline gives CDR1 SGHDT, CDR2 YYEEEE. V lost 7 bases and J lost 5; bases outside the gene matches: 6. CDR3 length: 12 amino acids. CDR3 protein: CASEQGIHEQYF. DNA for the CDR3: TGTGCCAGCGAACAGGGGATCCACGAGCAGTACTTC.

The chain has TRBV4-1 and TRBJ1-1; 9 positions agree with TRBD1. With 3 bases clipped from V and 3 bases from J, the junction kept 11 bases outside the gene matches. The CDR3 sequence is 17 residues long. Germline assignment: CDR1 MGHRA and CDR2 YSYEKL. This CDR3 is CASSQSPGQGVDTEAFF. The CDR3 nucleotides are TGCGCCAGCAGCCAGAGTCCGGGACAGGGCGTCGACACTGAAGCTTTCTTT.

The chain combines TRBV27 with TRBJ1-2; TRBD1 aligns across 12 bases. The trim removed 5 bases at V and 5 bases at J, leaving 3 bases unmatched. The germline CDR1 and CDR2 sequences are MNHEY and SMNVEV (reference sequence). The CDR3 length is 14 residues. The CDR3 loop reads CASSPGQGAYGYTF. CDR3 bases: TGTGCCAGCAGTCCGGGACAGGGGGCATATGGCTACACCTTC.

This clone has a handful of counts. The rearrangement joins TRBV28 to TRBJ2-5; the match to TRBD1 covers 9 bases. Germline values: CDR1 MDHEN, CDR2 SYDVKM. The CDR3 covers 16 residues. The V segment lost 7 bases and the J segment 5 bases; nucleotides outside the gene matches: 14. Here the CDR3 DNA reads TGTGCCAGCACCTCAAACGGACAGGGGTTATGGGAGACCCAGTACTTC. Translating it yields CASTSNGQGLWETQYF. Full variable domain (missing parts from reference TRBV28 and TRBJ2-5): DVKVTQSSRYLVKRTGEKVFLECVQDMDHENMFWYRQDPGLGLRLIYFSYDVKMKEKGDIPEGYSVSREKKERFSLILESASTNQTSMYLCASTSNGQGLWETQYFGPGTRLLVL.

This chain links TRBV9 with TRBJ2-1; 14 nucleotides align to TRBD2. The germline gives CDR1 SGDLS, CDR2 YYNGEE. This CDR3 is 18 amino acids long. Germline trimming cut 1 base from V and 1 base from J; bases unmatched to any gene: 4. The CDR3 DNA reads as TGTGCCAGCAGCGTACACCGGACTAGCGGGGGGTCCTACAATGAGCAGTTCTTC. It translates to CASSVHRTSGGSYNEQFF. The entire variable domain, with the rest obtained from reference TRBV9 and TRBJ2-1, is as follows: DSGVTQTPKHLITATGQRVTLRCSPRSGDLSVYWYQQSLDQGLQFLIQYYNGEERAKGNILERFSAQQFPDLHSELNLSSLELGDSALYFCASSVHRTSGGSYNEQFFGPGTRLTVL.

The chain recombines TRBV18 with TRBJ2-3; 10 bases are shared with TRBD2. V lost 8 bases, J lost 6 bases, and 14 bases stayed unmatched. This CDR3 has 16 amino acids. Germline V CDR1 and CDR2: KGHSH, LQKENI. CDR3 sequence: CASTRTSGLLGDTQYF. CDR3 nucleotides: TGTGCCAGCACTCGGACTAGCGGCCTCTTGGGGGATACGCAGTATTTT.

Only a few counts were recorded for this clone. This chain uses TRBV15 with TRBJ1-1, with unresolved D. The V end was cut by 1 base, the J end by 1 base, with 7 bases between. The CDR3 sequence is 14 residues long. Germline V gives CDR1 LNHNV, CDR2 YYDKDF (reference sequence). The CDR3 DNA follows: TGTGCCACCAGCAGAGTTTCAGAGAACACTGAAGCTTTCTTT. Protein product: CATSRVSENTEAFF.

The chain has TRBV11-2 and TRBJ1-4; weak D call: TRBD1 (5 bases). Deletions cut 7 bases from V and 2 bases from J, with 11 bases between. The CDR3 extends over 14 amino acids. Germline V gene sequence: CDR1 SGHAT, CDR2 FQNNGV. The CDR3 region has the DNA TGTGCCAGCACGAGGGCAGGGACTAATGAAAAACTGTTTTTT. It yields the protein CASTRAGTNEKLFF.

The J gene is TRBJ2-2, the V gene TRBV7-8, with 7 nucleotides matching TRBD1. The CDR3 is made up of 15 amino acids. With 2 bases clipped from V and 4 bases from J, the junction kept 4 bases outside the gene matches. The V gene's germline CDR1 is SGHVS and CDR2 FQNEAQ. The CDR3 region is CASSLMGDSTGELFF. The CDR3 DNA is TGTGCCAGCAGCTTAATGGGGGACAGCACCGGGGAGCTGTTTTTT.

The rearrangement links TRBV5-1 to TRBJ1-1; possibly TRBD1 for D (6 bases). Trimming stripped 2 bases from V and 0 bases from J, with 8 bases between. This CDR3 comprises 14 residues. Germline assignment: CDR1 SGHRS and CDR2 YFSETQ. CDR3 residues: CASSLRQVNTEAFF. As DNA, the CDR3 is TGCGCCAGCAGCTTACGACAGGTGAACACTGAAGCTTTCTTT. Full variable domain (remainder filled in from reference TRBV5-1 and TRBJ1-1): KAGVTQTPRYLIKTRGQQVTLSCSPISGHRSVSWYQQTPGQGLQFLFEYFSETQRNKGNFPGRFSGRQFSNSRSEMNVSTLELGDSALYLCASSLRQVNTEAFFGQGTRLTVV.

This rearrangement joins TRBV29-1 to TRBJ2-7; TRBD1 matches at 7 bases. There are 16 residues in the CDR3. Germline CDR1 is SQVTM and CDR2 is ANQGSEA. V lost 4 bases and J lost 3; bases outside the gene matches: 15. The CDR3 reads CSVGRTSQGTDYEQYF. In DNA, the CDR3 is TGCAGCGTTGGCCGCACCTCACAGGGGACAGACTACGAGCAGTACTTC.

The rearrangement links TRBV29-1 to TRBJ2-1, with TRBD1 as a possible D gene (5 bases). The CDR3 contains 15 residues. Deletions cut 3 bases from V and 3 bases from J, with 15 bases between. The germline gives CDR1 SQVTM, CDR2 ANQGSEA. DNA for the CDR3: TGCAGCGTTGAGACAGTGATAAATGTCTACAATGAGCAGTTCTTC. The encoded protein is CSVETVINVYNEQFF.

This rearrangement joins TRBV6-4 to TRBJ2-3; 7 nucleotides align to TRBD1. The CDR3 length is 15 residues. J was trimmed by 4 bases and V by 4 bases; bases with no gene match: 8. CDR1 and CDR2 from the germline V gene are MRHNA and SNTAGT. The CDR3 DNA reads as TGTGCCAGCAGTGGAACAGGGGTCGCGTCAGATACGCAGTATTTT. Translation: CASSGTGVASDTQYF.

CDR3 DNA sequence: TGTGCCACCAGCAGAGAGACGGTTTCCTACGAGCAGTACTTC. It specifies CATSRETVSYEQYF. The chain employs TRBV15 and TRBJ2-7; D unresolved. Germline lookup yields CDR1 LNHNV and CDR2 YYDKDF (reference sequence). The ends were cut back, 0 bases at V and 1 base at J, with 7 bases in the middle. The CDR3 extends over 14 amino acids.